The sequence of this TCR beta chain was determined in a study of regulatory T cells in long-lasting Graves disease. Time point in this sample: newly diagnosed GD, antithyroid drugs for less than 3 months. PBMCs were the source of the RNA used for TCR sequencing. Libraries of TCR beta came from iRepertoire HTBI primers plus Arm-PCR of CDR3 regions. TCRdb reprocessed the multiplex PCR reads via MiXCR and lists one record per CDR3 protein. The table has over 300,000 distinct CDR3 sequences, around 15% seen once. This clonotype was recorded at least ten times. Material: peripheral blood mononuclear cells (PBMCs), obtained at new diagnosis, from a patient treated with antithyroid drugs. This clonotype was sampled from a female donor with Graves disease.

The CDR3 sequence: CASSPEVSGGGTQYF. In DNA form, the CDR3 reads TGTGCCAGCAGCCCGGAAGTTAGCGGAGGGGGGACCCAGTACTTC. The chain joins TRBV13 to TRBJ2-5, with D perhaps TRBD1 or TRBD2 (6 bases each). Germline loops: CDR1 PRHDT, CDR2 FYEKMQ (reference sequence). Deletions cut 5 bases from V and 7 bases from J, with 20 bases between. The CDR3 loop spans 15 amino acids.